Presented here are 22 T cell receptor beta chains from one specimen sequenced in a study of blood T cells in healthy people across ages. PCR was performed a second time for roughly 7 to 11 cycles using a sample-barcoded 5' primer and a J-beta primer mix. One entry per CDR3 protein, called by TCRdb with MiXCR from the 5' RACE reads. The sample records about 680,000 distinct CDR3 sequences, more than 40% being singletons. Sequencing input: blood. These receptors all stem from a woman aged 55-69 years in good health.

On this clonotype: A much more abundant neighbour one base away suggests this may be a read error. This sequence joins TRBV12-3 or TRBV12-4 and TRBJ1-6; D gene unclear. The CDR3 length is 13 residues. CDR3 sequence reads: CACRSWRNSPLHF. The CDR3 coding sequence is TGTGCCTGCAGATCCTGGAGGAATTCACCCCTCCACTTT.

Concerning this clonotype: An end of the junction differs from the germline gene, which may be a read error. The chain combines TRBV11-2 with TRBJ2-3; D tentatively fits TRBD1 or TRBD2 (6 bases each). The CDR3 consists of 20 residues. In germline, CDR1 is SGHAT, CDR2 FQNNGV. This chain's CDR3 is CASSPNRYPGASAPTDMQYF. The CDR3 region has the DNA TGTGCCAGCAGCCCCAACCGGTACCCGGGGGCTAGTGCTCCCACAGATATGCAGTATTTT.

The chain's CDR3 is CASSLRAPTDTQYF. The CDR3 nucleotides read TGTGCCAGCAGTTTGCGGGCCCCCACAGATACGCAGTATTTT. The rearrangement links TRBV27 to TRBJ2-3; D is perhaps TRBD2 (5 bases). Trimming removed 3 bases at V and 2 bases at J, with 9 bases between. From germline, CDR1 is MNHEY and CDR2 SMNVEV (reference sequence). This CDR3 spans 14 amino acids.

With respect to this clonotype: Compared with germline, one end of the junction differs, possibly owing to a read error. The chain is built from TRBV5-1 and TRBJ2-7; D uncertain. The germline V gene encodes CDR1 SGHRS and CDR2 YFSETQ. CDR3 size: 16 residues. The CDR3 bases are TGCGTCAGCAGCTCCACCGGGTGGGCAGCCTCGGGCGAGCAGTACTTC. This sequence encodes CVSSSTGWAASGEQYF.

The chain carries TRBV7-8 and TRBJ1-2; weak D call: TRBD1 (5 bases). CDR3 length equals 14 residues. The V gene's germline CDR1 is SGHVS and CDR2 FQNEAQ. Deletions cut 4 bases from V and 8 bases from J, with 17 bases between. The CDR3 sequence: CASSSRVTERGYTF. Written as DNA, the CDR3 is TGTGCCAGCAGCTCCAGGGTAACGGAACGGGGCTACACCTTC.

This chain links TRBV5-1 with TRBJ2-7; 7 nucleotides agree with TRBD1. The trim removed 4 bases at V and 0 bases at J, leaving 7 bases unmatched. CDR1 SGHRS and CDR2 YFSETQ come from the germline V gene. The CDR3 totals 15 residues. CDR3 nucleotide sequence: TGCGCCAGCAGCCCTACAGGGGATGGCTCCTACGAGCAGTACTTC. This translates into CASSPTGDGSYEQYF.

The chain couples TRBV28 to TRBJ1-2; TRBD1 is a possible D gene (6 bases). The germline gives CDR1 MDHEN, CDR2 SYDVKM. Trimming stripped 7 bases from V and 2 bases from J, with 20 bases between. The CDR3 has 16 amino acids. In DNA form, the CDR3 reads TGTGCCAGCAAGGGGGGGAGGACAGCGACCAACTATGGCTACACCTTC. This sequence encodes CASKGGRTATNYGYTF.

This clonotype was seen a few times. CDR3 in DNA: TGTGCCAGCAGCGGGACAGGGGCCAAAAACATTCAGTACTTC. Protein sequence: CASSGTGAKNIQYF. This chain connects TRBV7-2 to TRBJ2-4; TRBD1 aligns across 9 bases. The germline CDR1 and CDR2 sequences are SGHTA and FQGNSA. The length of the CDR3 is 14 residues. J gave up 1 base and V 5 bases, and 0 bases lay outside the gene matches.

In this sample, this clonotype turned up a few times. The chain uses TRBV5-1 and TRBJ2-7, with TRBD1 identical over 8 bases. This CDR3 has 15 amino acids. Germline trimming cut 0 bases from V and 4 bases from J; bases unmatched to any gene: 6. Germline V CDR1 and CDR2: SGHRS, YFSETQ. The CDR3 coding sequence is TGCGCCAGCAGCTTGGGGACAGGGACGGGTTACGAGCAGTACTTC. It is translated as CASSLGTGTGYEQYF.

A few counts support this clonotype. The chain couples TRBV6-5 to TRBJ2-1, with D perhaps matching TRBD2 (5 bases). The V gene's germline CDR1 is MNHEY and CDR2 SVGAGI. CDR3 length: 13 residues. Trimming shortened V by 2 bases and J by 8 bases, and 10 bases separated the two germline ends. The CDR3 nucleotides are TGTGCCAGCAGTTACATGGGAGCGGATGAGCAGTTCTTC. Protein product: CASSYMGADEQFF.

The gene calls are TRBV20-1 and TRBJ2-2; TRBD2 is a possible D gene (6 bases). V gave up 2 bases and J gave up 1 base, with 11 bases separating them. Germline lookup yields CDR1 DFQATT and CDR2 SNEGSKA (reference sequence). The CDR3 is 15 residues long. The CDR3 DNA reads TGCAGTGCTAGACTCCTAGCGAAGAACACCGGGGAGCTGTTTTTT. Translating it yields CSARLLAKNTGELFF.

The table lists this clonotype with a few counts. This rearrangement joins TRBV4-3 to TRBJ2-1; either TRBD1 or TRBD2 may fit D (6 bases each). V was clipped by 0 bases and J by 0 bases, with 15 bases between them. In germline, CDR1 is LGHNA, CDR2 YSLEER. The CDR3 runs 18 residues. The CDR3 here is CASSQDSSGGASYNEQFF. The DNA for the CDR3 is TGCGCCAGCAGCCAAGATAGCTCCGGGGGCGCCTCCTACAATGAGCAGTTCTTC.

The count of this clonotype is one. V gene TRBV6-2 or TRBV6-3 combines with J gene TRBJ1-2; tentative D call: TRBD1 (5 bases). The germline V gene has CDR1 MNHEY and CDR2 SVGEGT. The germline V and J ends were trimmed by 5 bases and 2 bases, with 12 bases remaining between them. This CDR3 is 14 amino acids long. DNA of the CDR3: TGTGCCAGCAGTGCCTTGGGGGAGAACTATGGCTACACCTTC. Residues: CASSALGENYGYTF.

This chain connects TRBV7-2 to TRBJ2-5, with D perhaps assigned TRBD1 or TRBD2 (6 bases each). Germline-derived CDR1 and CDR2 are SGHTA and FQGNSA. The V and J ends lost 1 base and 1 base respectively, with 10 bases between them. This CDR3 has 15 amino acids. CDR3 in DNA: TGTGCCAGCAGCTTAGGGGGGGCCCCCCAAGAGACCCAGTACTTC. Translated: CASSLGGAPQETQYF.

This clonotype appeared a few times. CDR3 protein: CSASQAGVGYEQFF. The CDR3 DNA reads as TGCAGTGCTAGTCAAGCGGGAGTAGGCTATGAGCAGTTCTTC. The chain recombines TRBV20-1 with TRBJ2-1; TRBD2 matches 8 bases. Per germline, CDR1 DFQATT and CDR2 SNEGSKA (reference sequence). The trim removed 3 bases at V and 8 bases at J, leaving 9 bases unmatched. This CDR3 comprises 14 residues.

The rearrangement joins TRBV4-1 to TRBJ2-1; 8 bases agree with TRBD2. Germline CDR1 and CDR2: MGHRA and YSYEKL. The CDR3 totals 15 residues. The V segment lost 6 bases and the J segment 5 bases; nucleotides outside the gene matches: 9. CDR3 protein: CASSPKRESNNEQFF. CDR3 nucleotides: TGCGCCAGCAGTCCTAAGCGGGAGTCCAACAATGAGCAGTTCTTC.

In the case of this clonotype: A read error may produce the germline difference seen at one junction end. The V gene is TRBV6-1, the J gene TRBJ2-1; 7 positions agree with TRBD2. The length of the CDR3 is 16 residues. Germline CDR1 and CDR2: MNHNS and SASEGT. The CDR3, as DNA: TGCGCCAGCAGTGGTTTTGGCGGGAGCTCCTACAATGAGCAGTTCTTC. Its protein product is CASSGFGGSSYNEQFF.

This clonotype was observed a handful of times. The CDR3 DNA sequence: TGCAGCGTTGCAACGCGGGAGCTGAGCTACAATGAGCAGTACTTC. Protein: CSVATRELSYNEQYF. This chain links TRBV29-1 with TRBJ2-7; 7 nucleotides line up with TRBD2. Germline trimming cut 4 bases from V and 7 bases from J; bases unmatched to any gene: 16. In germline, CDR1 is SQVTM, CDR2 ANQGSEA. This CDR3 has 15 amino acids.

The chain links TRBV7-3 to TRBJ2-6, with 8 nucleotides matching TRBD1. J lost 1 base, V lost 6 bases, and 14 bases had no gene match. The germline gives CDR1 SGHTA, CDR2 FQGTGA. The CDR3 sequence is 19 residues long. CDR3 nucleotide sequence: TGTGCCAGCAGTTACACCGGGACAGGCACTTTATCTGGGGCCAACGTCCTGACTTTC. This gives the protein CASSYTGTGTLSGANVLTF.

The V and J genes are TRBV5-6 and TRBJ2-7; D is possibly TRBD1 or TRBD2 (5 bases each). The J call may be mistaken, given a closer DNA end match to TRBJ2-5. Germline V gene data show CDR1 as SGHDT and CDR2 as YYEEEE. The length of the CDR3 is 13 residues. Here the CDR3 reads CASSLIGTKTQYF. CDR3 sequence (DNA): TGTGCCAGCAGCTTGATAGGGACGAAGACCCAGTACTTC.

For this clonotype: The junction departs from germline at one end; a sequencing error may be responsible. The chain has TRBV7-2 and TRBJ2-1; a weak D match, TRBD2 (6 bases). This CDR3 contains 16 residues. Per germline, CDR1 SGHTA and CDR2 FQGNSA. CDR3 in amino acids: CASSLDGGKSYNERYF. For the CDR3, the DNA is TGTGCCAGCAGCTTAGACGGCGGGAAATCCTACAATGAGCGGTACTTC.

This clonotype was found a few times. The chain combines TRBV11-2 with TRBJ2-3; D is perhaps TRBD2 (6 bases). Germline V CDR1 and CDR2: SGHAT, FQNNGV. Trimming removed 2 bases at V and 0 bases at J, with 18 bases between. The CDR3 is made up of 18 amino acids. CDR3 residues: CASSLLGSWRDSTDTQYF. CDR3 nucleotides: TGTGCCAGCAGCTTACTCGGGAGTTGGCGGGACAGCACAGATACGCAGTATTTT.